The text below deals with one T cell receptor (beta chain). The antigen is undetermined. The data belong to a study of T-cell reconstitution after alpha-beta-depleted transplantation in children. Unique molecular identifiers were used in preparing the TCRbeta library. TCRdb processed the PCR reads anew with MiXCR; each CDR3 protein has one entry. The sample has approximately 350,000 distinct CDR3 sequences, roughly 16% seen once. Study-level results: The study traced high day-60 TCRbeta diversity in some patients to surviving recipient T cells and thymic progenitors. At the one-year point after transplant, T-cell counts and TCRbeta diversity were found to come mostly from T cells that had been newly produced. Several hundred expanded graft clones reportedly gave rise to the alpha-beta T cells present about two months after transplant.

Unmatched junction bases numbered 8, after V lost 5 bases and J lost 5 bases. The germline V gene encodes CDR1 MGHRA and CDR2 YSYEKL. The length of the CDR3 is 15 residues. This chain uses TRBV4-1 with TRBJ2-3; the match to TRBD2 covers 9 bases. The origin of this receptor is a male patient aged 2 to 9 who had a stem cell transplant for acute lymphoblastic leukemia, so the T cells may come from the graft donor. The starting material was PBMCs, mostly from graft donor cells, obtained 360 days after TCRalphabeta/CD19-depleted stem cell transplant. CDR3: CASSFEREVKDTQYF. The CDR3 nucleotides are TGCGCCAGCAGCTTCGAGCGGGAGGTAAAAGATACGCAGTATTTT.